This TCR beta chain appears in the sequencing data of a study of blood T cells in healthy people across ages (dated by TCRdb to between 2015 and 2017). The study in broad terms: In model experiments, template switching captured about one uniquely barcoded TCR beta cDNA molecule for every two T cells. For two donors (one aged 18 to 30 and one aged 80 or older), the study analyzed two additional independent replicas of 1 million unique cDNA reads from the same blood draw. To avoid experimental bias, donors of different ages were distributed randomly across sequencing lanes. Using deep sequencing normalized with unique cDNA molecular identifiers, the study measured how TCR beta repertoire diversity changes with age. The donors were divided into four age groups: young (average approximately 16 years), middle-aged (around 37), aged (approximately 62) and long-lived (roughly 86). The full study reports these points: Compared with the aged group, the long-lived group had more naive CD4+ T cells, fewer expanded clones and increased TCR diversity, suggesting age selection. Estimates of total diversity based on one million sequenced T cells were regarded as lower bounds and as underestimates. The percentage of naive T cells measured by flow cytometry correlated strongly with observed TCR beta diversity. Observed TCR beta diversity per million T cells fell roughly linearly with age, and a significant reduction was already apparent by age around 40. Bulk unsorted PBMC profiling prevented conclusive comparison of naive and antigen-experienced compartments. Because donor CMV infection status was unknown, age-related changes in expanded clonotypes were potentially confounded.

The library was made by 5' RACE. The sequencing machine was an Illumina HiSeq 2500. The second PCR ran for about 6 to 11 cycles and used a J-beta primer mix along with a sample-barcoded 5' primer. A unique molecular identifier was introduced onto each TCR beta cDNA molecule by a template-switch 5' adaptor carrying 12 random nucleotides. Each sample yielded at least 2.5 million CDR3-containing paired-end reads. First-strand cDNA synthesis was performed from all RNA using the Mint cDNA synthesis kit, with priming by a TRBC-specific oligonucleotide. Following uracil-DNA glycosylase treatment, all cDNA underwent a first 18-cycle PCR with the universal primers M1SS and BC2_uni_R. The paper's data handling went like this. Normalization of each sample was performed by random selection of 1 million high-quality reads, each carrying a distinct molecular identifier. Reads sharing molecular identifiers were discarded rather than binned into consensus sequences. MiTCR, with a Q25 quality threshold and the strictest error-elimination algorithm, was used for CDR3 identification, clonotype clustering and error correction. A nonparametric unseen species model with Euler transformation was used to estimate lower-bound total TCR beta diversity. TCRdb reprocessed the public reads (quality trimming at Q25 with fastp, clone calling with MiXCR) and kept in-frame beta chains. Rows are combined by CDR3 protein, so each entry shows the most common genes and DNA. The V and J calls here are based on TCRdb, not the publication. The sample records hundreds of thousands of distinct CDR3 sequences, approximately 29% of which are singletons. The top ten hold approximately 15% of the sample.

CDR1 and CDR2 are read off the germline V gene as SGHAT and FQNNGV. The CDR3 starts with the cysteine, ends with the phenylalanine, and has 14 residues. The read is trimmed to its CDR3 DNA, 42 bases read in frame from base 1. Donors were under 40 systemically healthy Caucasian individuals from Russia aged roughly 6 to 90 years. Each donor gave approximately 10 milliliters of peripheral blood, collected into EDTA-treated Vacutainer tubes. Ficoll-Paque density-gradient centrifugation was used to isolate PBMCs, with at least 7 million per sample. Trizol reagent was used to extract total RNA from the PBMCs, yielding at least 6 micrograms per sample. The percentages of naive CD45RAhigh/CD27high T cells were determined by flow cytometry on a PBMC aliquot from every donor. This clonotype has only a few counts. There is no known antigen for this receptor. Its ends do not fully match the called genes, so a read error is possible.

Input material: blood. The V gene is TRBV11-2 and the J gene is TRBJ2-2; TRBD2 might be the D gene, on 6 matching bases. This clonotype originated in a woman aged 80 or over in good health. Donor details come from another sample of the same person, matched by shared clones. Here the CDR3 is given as CASSLMDYTGERFF. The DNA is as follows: TGTGCCAGCAGCTTAATGGACTACACCGGGGAGCGGTTTTTT.